These 18 T cell receptor beta chains were all obtained from the same sample, sequenced in a study of shared clonotypes between healthy human individuals. Naive CD8 cells, CD45RO-negative and positively selected for CCR7, excluded terminally differentiated effector memory CD45RA+ cells. The table came from immunoSEQ multiplex PCR; TCRdb's copy has only in-frame clones and leaves some out. The data contain about 2.2 million clones, 85% to 95% of them singletons. Sequenced sample: naive CD8+ T cells from PBMCs. These TCRs come from a man between 18 and 35 years old in good health. Some clones in this sample may be carry-over from other donors' samples.

The chain joins TRBV27 to TRBJ1-2; D gene unclear. Germline CDR1 and CDR2: MNHEY and SMNVEV (reference sequence). V lost 6 bases and J lost 6, with 17 bases in between. The CDR3 runs 14 residues. As DNA, the CDR3 is TGTGCCAGCAGCCCTTATGGGGTCACGAATGGCTACACCTTC. Translation: CASSPYGVTNGYTF.

This clone appeared a single time. The V gene is TRBV9, the J gene TRBJ2-3; 7 bases match TRBD2. Losses at the gene ends were 3 bases for V and 1 base for J; bases not matched to a gene: 8. Germline assignment: CDR1 SGDLS and CDR2 YYNGEE. The CDR3 totals 16 residues. The CDR3 sequence is CASSAWGGPGTDTQYF. CDR3 DNA sequence: TGTGCCAGCAGCGCCTGGGGAGGGCCAGGCACAGATACGCAGTATTTT.

This chain uses TRBV19 with TRBJ2-1, with 10 bases matching TRBD1. This CDR3 spans 15 amino acids. Germline V gene data show CDR1 as LNHDA and CDR2 as SQIVND (reference sequence). V shed 6 bases, J shed 2 bases, and the junction held 4 bases outside the gene matches. The CDR3 DNA reads as TGTGCCAGTAGCTCGACAGGGGGCCCCTACAATGAGCAGTTCTTC. This sequence encodes CASSSTGGPYNEQFF.

The gene calls are TRBV10-1 and TRBJ2-1, with 8 positions matching TRBD2. The germline CDR1 and CDR2 sequences are WNHNN and SYGVQD (reference sequence). V gave up 3 bases and J gave up 4 bases; unmatched junction bases: 2. CDR3 size: 14 residues. CDR3 DNA sequence: TGCGCCAGCAGTGAACCTAGCGGGTACAATGAGCAGTTCTTC. It is translated as CASSEPSGYNEQFF.

The rearrangement joins TRBV30 to TRBJ1-1; the D is unclear. Germline CDR1 is GTSNPN and CDR2 is SVGIG (reference sequence). Trimming stripped 5 bases from V and 0 bases from J, with 10 bases between. The CDR3 sequence is 13 residues long. The CDR3 DNA is TGTGCCTGGTCTAAAGTGATGAACACTGAAGCTTTCTTT. The encoded protein is CAWSKVMNTEAFF.

The chain recombines TRBV28 with TRBJ2-7, with TRBD2 as a possible D gene (6 bases). Trimming cost V 6 bases and J 0 bases, with 12 bases left between them. CDR1 is MDHEN, CDR2 SYDVKM, per germline. There are 14 residues in the CDR3. Here the CDR3 reads CASRFIADSYEQYF. The CDR3 DNA reads TGTGCCAGCAGATTTATAGCGGACTCCTACGAGCAGTACTTC.

As for this clone: This is likely an artifact of a read error, given a far larger clone one base away. Other DNA sequences in this sample translate to the same CDR3. The chain carries TRBV6-5 and TRBJ1-1; D is perhaps TRBD1 (6 bases). This CDR3 is 13 amino acids long. Germline V CDR1 and CDR2: MNHEY, SVGAGI. Trimming left V 6 bases short and J 1 base short, with 9 bases between. As DNA, the CDR3 is TGTGCCAGCAGCCTAGGGGGGAACACTGAAGCTTTCTTT. This gives the protein CASSLGGNTEAFF.

J is TRBJ2-7 and V is TRBV7-9, with 10 bases fitting TRBD2. V lost 2 bases and J lost 2; bases outside the gene matches: 15. The germline V gene has CDR1 SEHNR and CDR2 FQNEAQ (reference sequence). The CDR3 totals 19 residues. The CDR3 reads CASSLPASGSIMGTYEQYF. Here the CDR3 DNA reads TGTGCCAGCAGCTTACCCGCTAGCGGGAGTATTATGGGAACCTACGAGCAGTACTTC.

V gene TRBV7-8 combines with J gene TRBJ2-1, with a possible D match to TRBD2 (6 bases). V gave up 0 bases and J gave up 7 bases, with 13 bases separating them. The CDR3 has 15 residues. Germline lookup yields CDR1 SGHVS and CDR2 FQNEAQ. CDR3 nucleotides: TGTGCCAGCAGCTTAGCCGGGGACTCCCTTAATGAGCAGTTCTTC. Its protein product is CASSLAGDSLNEQFF.

V and J are TRBV21-1 and TRBJ2-5; TRBD2 is taken as the D call from the table, unchecked against the DNA. TRBV21-1 is assigned pseudogene status. This CDR3 contains 16 residues. The CDR3 loop is CASSNLGGRALETQYF. In nucleotides, the CDR3 is TGTGCCAGCAGCAACCTTGGCGGGAGGGCATTAGAGACCCAGTACTTC.

The chain is built from TRBV28 and TRBJ2-1; 15 nucleotides align to TRBD2. The CDR3 is made up of 16 amino acids. In germline, CDR1 is MDHEN, CDR2 SYDVKM. The ends lost 5 bases at V and 5 bases at J; junction bases unmatched: 4. Written as DNA, the CDR3 is TGTGCCAGCAGTCCCTGGACTAGCGGGAGGGACAATGAGCAGTTCTTC. Protein: CASSPWTSGRDNEQFF.

The rearrangement links TRBV5-1 to TRBJ2-7, with 9 nucleotides matching TRBD2. Germline lookup yields CDR1 SGHRS and CDR2 YFSETQ. Unmatched junction bases numbered 7, after V lost 3 bases and J lost 3 bases. The CDR3 is 15 residues long. The CDR3 bases are TGCGCCAGCAGCTCAGGACTAGCGAGACTCTACGAGCAGTACTTC. It translates to CASSSGLARLYEQYF. Drawing the rest from reference TRBV5-1 and TRBJ2-7, the complete variable domain is KAGVTQTPRYLIKTRGQQVTLSCSPISGHRSVSWYQQTPGQGLQFLFEYFSETQRNKGNFPGRFSGRQFSNSRSEMNVSTLELGDSALYLCASSSGLARLYEQYFGPGTRLTVT.

V usage is TRBV28 and J usage is TRBJ2-3; 13 bases align to TRBD2. CDR3 length: 15 amino acids. Germline CDR1 is MDHEN and CDR2 is SYDVKM. V gave up 10 bases and J gave up 10 bases; unmatched junction bases: 14. The CDR3 loop reads CATGGTSGEDPPQYF. The CDR3 DNA sequence: TGTGCCACCGGGGGGACTAGCGGGGAGGATCCTCCGCAGTATTTT.

The V gene is TRBV7-9, the J gene TRBJ2-3; no firm D call. The CDR3 extends over 14 amino acids. V was cut by 0 bases and J by 6 bases, with 10 bases left in between. The germline gives CDR1 SEHNR, CDR2 FQNEAQ (reference sequence). In nucleotides, the CDR3 is TGTGCCAGCAGCTTAGCTAGCATATCGGATACGCAGTATTTT. Amino acid sequence: CASSLASISDTQYF.

CDR3 region: CASSYGTGRAPEQYF. The CDR3 bases are TGTGCCAGCAGTTACGGGACAGGGAGGGCCCCCGAGCAGTACTTC. The genes are TRBV28 and TRBJ2-7; 9 positions agree with TRBD1. This CDR3 region has 15 residues. Germline lookup yields CDR1 MDHEN and CDR2 SYDVKM. J was trimmed by 6 bases and V by 4 bases; bases with no gene match: 10.

Written as DNA, the CDR3 is TGCAGCGCAACGGGACCGAGCTCCTACAATGAGCAGTTCTTC. Its translation is CSATGPSSYNEQFF. The V call is TRBV29-1, the J call TRBJ2-1; D may correspond to TRBD1 or TRBD2 (5 bases each). V lost 7 bases, J lost 0 bases, and 13 bases lay in between. Germline-derived CDR1 and CDR2 are SQVTM and ANQGSEA. The CDR3 has 14 amino acids.

On this clone: Other DNA sequences of this sample code for an identical CDR3. The chain is built from TRBV9 and TRBJ1-3; the D gene is possibly TRBD1 (5 bases). Germline CDR1 reads SGDLS; CDR2 reads YYNGEE. V was shortened by 0 bases and J by 0 bases, with 7 bases between the two germline ends. The CDR3 spans 15 residues. The CDR3 nucleotides read TGTGCCAGCAGCGTAGGACAGACCTCTGGAAACACCATATATTTT. The encoded protein is CASSVGQTSGNTIYF.

The CDR3 sequence: CASSSPRQGIYEQYF. The CDR3 DNA sequence: TGCGCCAGCAGCTCTCCTAGACAGGGTATCTACGAGCAGTACTTC. The chain is built from TRBV5-1 and TRBJ2-7; 7 bases map to TRBD1. The V segment lost 3 bases and the J segment 3 bases; nucleotides outside the gene matches: 9. The germline CDR1 and CDR2 sequences are SGHRS and YFSETQ. There are 15 residues in the CDR3.